The sequence of this T cell receptor beta chain was determined in a study of blood T cell repertoires in COVID-19 (dated by TCRdb to between 2020 and 2021). Regarding the study in general: Collaborator samples came from the United States, Italy and Spain and covered acute and convalescent phases of COVID-19. The prospective study material was composed of cDNA or gDNA derived from T cells, B-cell-depleted T cells, or PBMCs. Deeply sampled blood TCRbeta repertoires from subjects exposed to, actively infected with, or recovered from COVID-19 were included in the dataset. The repertoires were made available in a free public database intended to serve as a resource for research on the immune response to SARS-CoV-2. Samples were obtained from the ongoing ImmuneRACE study (first 160 participants) and from some 1,300 subjects provided by 6 global collaborators. Nearly every sample came with metadata listing a de-identified subject ID, COVID-19 status, age in years and sex. Where available, HLA class I and class II types were taken from metadata supplied by the sample provider and were not determined by assay-based typing.

Each collaborating institution followed its own protocols to collect whole blood in K2EDTA tubes. For TCRbeta analysis, collaborators shipped samples in one of three forms: frozen whole blood, isolated PBMCs, or DNA extracted from either of those sample types. TCRbeta CDR3 regions were amplified from genomic DNA using the immunoSEQ Assay, a bias-controlled multiplex PCR. The original methods were these. Within the assay, amplification of reference gene primers was used to estimate how many nucleated cells each sample contained. To quantify the absolute abundance of each unique TCRbeta CDR3 rearrangement, sequence reads were collapsed and filtered. For each sample, productive Simpson clonality was calculated as the square root of Simpson's diversity index across productive rearrangements. Imported from immuneACCESS, the table was reduced by TCRdb to in-frame sequences with V and J called. These copies leave out some clones; in studies compared against another copy, an unresolved V gene accounts for under half, and the cause of the remainder is not known. V and J calls and clone size are those listed in that table; D and trimming were worked out from the DNA. Counted in this sample were 55,000 to 80,000 clones; 83% of them appeared once. Clones ranked in the top ten supply 5% to 6.5% of the sample.

The germline V gene specifies ENHRY as CDR1 and SYGVKD as CDR2. Trimming costs V 0 bases and J 0 bases, and their ends lie 8 bases apart. The CDR3 runs 15 amino acids, cysteine and phenylalanine included. Only CDR3 DNA remains: 45 bases, in frame from the first base. Overall results and qualifications from the work: The quantity of clinical and demographic metadata differed by source and by participant and was supplied without curation.

This clone was recorded once. Its antigen specificity is not known. Base qualities are not at hand, and no much larger clone is one base apart. The TCR comes from a man between 45 and 60 years old with active COVID-19. The chain employs TRBV10-3 and TRBJ1-2, with an unclear D gene assignment. Source material: peripheral blood. The CDR3 reads CAISESIAANYGYTF. The nucleotide sequence is TGTGCCATCAGTGAGTCGATAGCAGCTAACTATGGCTACACCTTC.